A single sample is the source of the 15 T cell receptor beta chains below, sequenced in a study of T cell responses to AZD1222 COVID-19 vaccine. TCRdb keeps only in-frame clones here, not all; method: immunoSEQ multiplex PCR. This sample has some 150,000 clones, with approximately 90% found just once. The sequencing here drew on peripheral blood, taken on day 0 of MenACWY control vaccination. All receptors come from an adult in good health.

V and J are TRBV19 and TRBJ2-1; TRBD1 aligns across 7 bases. Germline trimming cut 4 bases from V and 3 bases from J; bases unmatched to any gene: 3. Germline CDR1 reads LNHDA; CDR2 reads SQIVND (reference sequence). This CDR3 is built from 14 residues. CDR3 sequence: CASSSQGVYNEQFF. Written as DNA, the CDR3 is TGTGCCAGTAGTAGCCAGGGGGTCTACAATGAGCAGTTCTTC.

The V gene is TRBV7-2, the J gene TRBJ1-6; D call uncertain. This CDR3 region has 15 residues. With 2 bases removed from V and 0 bases from J, the gap between germline ends came to 5 bases. The V gene's germline CDR1 is SGHTA and CDR2 FQGNSA. DNA of the CDR3: TGTGCCAGCAGCTTAAGGGACTCCTATAATTCACCCCTCCACTTT. Amino acid sequence: CASSLRDSYNSPLHF.

V gene TRBV4-2 combines with J gene TRBJ1-2; D is undetermined. CDR1 is LGHNA, CDR2 YNFKEQ, per germline. The CDR3 runs to 15 residues. V gave up 1 base and J gave up 4 bases, with 13 bases separating them. The CDR3 DNA is TGTGCCAGCAGCCAAGTCGGTTCAGGACTCTATGGCTACACCTTC. It codes for CASSQVGSGLYGYTF.

This sequence joins TRBV30 and TRBJ1-4, with 8 bases aligning to TRBD1. Losses at the gene ends were 5 bases for V and 7 bases for J; bases not matched to a gene: 6. The germline V gene has CDR1 GTSNPN and CDR2 SVGIG (reference sequence). The CDR3 has 13 residues. Written as DNA, the CDR3 is TGTGCCTGGCGCAGGGGGCATGGTGAAAAACTGTTTTTT. This encodes CAWRRGHGEKLFF. Together with reference TRBV30 and TRBJ1-4, the CDR3 gives the full variable domain: SQTIHQWPATLVQPVGSPLSLECTVEGTSNPNLYWYRQAAGRGLQLLFYSVGIGQISSEVPQNLSASRPQDRQFILSSKKLLLSDSGFYLCAWRRGHGEKLFFGSGTQLSVL.

The V call is TRBV29-1, the J call TRBJ2-3; D may be TRBD2 (5 bases). This CDR3 spans 12 amino acids. V was shortened by 7 bases and J by 2 bases, with 10 bases between the two germline ends. The V gene's germline CDR1 is SQVTM and CDR2 ANQGSEA. The CDR3: CSADGITDTQYF. CDR3 DNA sequence: TGCAGCGCGGACGGGATCACAGATACGCAGTATTTT.

The rearrangement uses TRBV6-2 or TRBV6-3 and TRBJ1-5; D not certain. Germline values: CDR1 MNHEY, CDR2 SVGEGT. The V end was cut by 0 bases, the J end by 11 bases, with 8 bases between. The CDR3 contains 12 residues. Written as DNA, the CDR3 is TGTGCCAGCAGTTACTCTCATGCTGCCCAGCATTTT. This translates into CASSYSHAAQHF.

CDR3 sequence (DNA): TGTGCCAGCAGTGCCCGGAGTTGGGGTGAGCAGTTCTTC. Its translation is CASSARSWGEQFF. V gene TRBV27 combines with J gene TRBJ2-1; D ambiguous. CDR3 length: 13 residues. The germline V gene has CDR1 MNHEY and CDR2 SMNVEV (reference sequence). V shed 5 bases and J shed 9 bases, with 14 bases lying between them.

The chain couples TRBV7-3 to TRBJ2-2; 8 nucleotides align to TRBD2. Germline CDR1 reads SGHTA; CDR2 reads FQGTGA. This CDR3 comprises 16 residues. V was clipped by 4 bases and J by 6 bases; unmatched bases: 10. The CDR3: CASSYQSGRTAGELFF. In nucleotides, the CDR3 is TGTGCCAGCAGCTACCAAAGCGGGAGAACCGCCGGGGAGCTGTTTTTT.

V is TRBV29-1 and J is TRBJ1-1, with 10 bases lining up with TRBD1. This CDR3 is built from 14 residues. Germline CDR1 is SQVTM and CDR2 is ANQGSEA. Germline trimming cut 5 bases from V and 5 bases from J; bases unmatched to any gene: 8. DNA for the CDR3: TGCAGCGTTCGACAGGGGGCGCTTGGTACTGAAGCTTTCTTT. Translated, it gives CSVRQGALGTEAFF.

The chain recombines TRBV4-3 with TRBJ1-1, with D unresolved. Germline CDR1 and CDR2: LGHNA and YSLEER. The CDR3 is 16 residues long. Trimming took 0 bases from V and 1 from J, leaving 12 bases between them. The CDR3 nucleotides read TGCGCCAGCAGCCAAGATTCTAGCATCCCGAACACTGAAGCTTTCTTT. Its protein is CASSQDSSIPNTEAFF.

The chain carries TRBV5-5 and TRBJ1-4, with 10 bases lining up with TRBD1. The V gene's germline CDR1 is SGHKS and CDR2 YYEKEE (reference sequence). The CDR3 runs 16 residues. V trimming: 0 bases; J trimming: 8 bases; junction bases outside the gene matches: 7. The CDR3 protein is CASSLDGTGAREKLFF. The CDR3 coding sequence is TGTGCCAGCAGCTTGGATGGGACAGGGGCGAGGGAAAAACTGTTTTTT.

V usage is TRBV6-5 and J usage is TRBJ2-5; no definite D call. Germline-derived CDR1 and CDR2 are MNHEY and SVGAGI. Trimming removed 6 bases at V and 2 bases at J, with 7 bases between. This CDR3 is 12 amino acids long. CDR3 residues: CASRPPQETQYF. CDR3 in DNA: TGTGCCAGCAGGCCCCCACAAGAGACCCAGTACTTC.

About this clone itself: A much larger clone differs by one base, so this may be a read error. Other DNA sequences from this sample encode an identical CDR3 as well. V gene TRBV2 combines with J gene TRBJ1-1; 9 nucleotides align to TRBD1. The CDR3 length is 13 residues. Germline CDR1 and CDR2: SNHLY and FYNNEI. Unmatched junction bases numbered 1, after V lost 3 bases and J lost 5 bases. The DNA of the CDR3 is TGTGCCAGCAGTGATGGACAGGGGACTGAAGCTTTCTTT. Protein sequence: CASSDGQGTEAFF. Filled out from reference TRBV2 and TRBJ1-1, the complete variable domain reads EPEVTQTPSHQVTQMGQEVILRCVPISNHLYFYWYRQILGQKVEFLVSFYNNEISEKSEIFDDQFSVERPDGSNFTLKIRSTKLEDSAMYFCASSDGQGTEAFFGQGTRLTVV.

The V and J genes are TRBV19 and TRBJ1-6, with 9 nucleotides matching TRBD1. V gave up 6 bases and J gave up 9 bases; unmatched junction bases: 9. CDR3 length: 15 residues. Per germline, CDR1 LNHDA and CDR2 SQIVND (reference sequence). The CDR3, as DNA: TGTGCCAGTAGCCCTCCGGGACAGGGCAGTTCACCCCTCCACTTT. Translation gives CASSPPGQGSSPLHF. Full variable domain (remainder filled in from reference TRBV19 and TRBJ1-6): DGGITQSPKYLFRKEGQNVTLSCEQNLNHDAMYWYRQDPGQGLRLIYYSQIVNDFQKGDIAEGYSVSREKKESFPLTVTSAQKNPTAFYLCASSPPGQGSSPLHFGNGTRLTVT.

This chain uses TRBV3-1 (or the pseudogene TRBV3-2) with TRBJ1-1; D not resolved. Germline values: CDR1 LGHDT, CDR2 YNNKEL (reference sequence). CDR3 size: 15 residues. The germline V and J ends were trimmed by 1 base and 1 base, with 10 bases remaining between them. This CDR3 reads CASSQAPSSNTEAFF. The CDR3 DNA follows: TGTGCCAGCAGCCAAGCCCCATCATCGAACACTGAAGCTTTCTTT.